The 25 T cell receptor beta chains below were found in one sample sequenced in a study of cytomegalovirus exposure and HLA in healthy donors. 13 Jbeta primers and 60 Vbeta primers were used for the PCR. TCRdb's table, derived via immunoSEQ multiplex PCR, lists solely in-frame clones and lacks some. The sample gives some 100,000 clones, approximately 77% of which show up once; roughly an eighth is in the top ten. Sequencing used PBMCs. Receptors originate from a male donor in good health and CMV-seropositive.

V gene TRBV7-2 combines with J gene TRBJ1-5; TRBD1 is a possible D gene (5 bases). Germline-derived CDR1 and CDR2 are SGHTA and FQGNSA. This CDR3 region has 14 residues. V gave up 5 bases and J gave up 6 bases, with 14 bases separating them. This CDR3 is CASSLLAGFQPQHF. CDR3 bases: TGTGCCAGCAGCCTCTTAGCAGGGTTTCAGCCCCAGCATTTT.

The CDR3 DNA is TGCAGCGCCGTAGGGACAGAAAACACCGGGGAGCTGTTTTTT. Protein product: CSAVGTENTGELFF. The chain is built from TRBV29-1 and TRBJ2-2; 7 positions match TRBD1. The CDR3 extends over 14 amino acids. Per the germline V gene, CDR1 is SQVTM and CDR2 is ANQGSEA. The trim removed 7 bases at V and 2 bases at J, leaving 7 bases unmatched.

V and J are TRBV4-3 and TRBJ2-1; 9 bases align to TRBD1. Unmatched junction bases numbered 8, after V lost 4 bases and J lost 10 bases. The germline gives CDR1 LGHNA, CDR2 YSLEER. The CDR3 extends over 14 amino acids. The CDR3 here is CASSPGTGRYEQFF. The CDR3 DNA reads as TGCGCCAGCAGCCCAGGGACAGGGCGGTACGAGCAGTTCTTC.

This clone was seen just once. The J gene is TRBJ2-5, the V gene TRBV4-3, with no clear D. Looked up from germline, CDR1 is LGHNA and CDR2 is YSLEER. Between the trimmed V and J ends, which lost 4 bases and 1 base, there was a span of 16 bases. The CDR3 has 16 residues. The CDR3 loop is CASSPGATRFQETQYF. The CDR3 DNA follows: TGCGCCAGCAGCCCAGGCGCAACCCGATTCCAAGAGACCCAGTACTTC.

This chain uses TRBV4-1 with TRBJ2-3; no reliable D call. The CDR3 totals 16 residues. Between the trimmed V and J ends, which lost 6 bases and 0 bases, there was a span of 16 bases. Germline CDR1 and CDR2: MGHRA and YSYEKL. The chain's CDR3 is CASRNYAVSSTDTQYF. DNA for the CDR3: TGCGCCAGCAGAAATTACGCAGTGTCTAGCACAGATACGCAGTATTTT.

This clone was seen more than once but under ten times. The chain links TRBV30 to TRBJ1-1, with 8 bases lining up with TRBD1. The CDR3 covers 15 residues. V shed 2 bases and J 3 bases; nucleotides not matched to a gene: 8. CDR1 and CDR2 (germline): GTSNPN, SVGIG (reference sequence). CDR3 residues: CAWSLLQTGDTEAFF. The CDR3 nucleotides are TGTGCCTGGAGTCTCCTTCAGACAGGGGACACTGAAGCTTTCTTT.

For the CDR3, the DNA is TGTGCCAGCAGTGCCAACCCGACGAGGACAGATACGCAGTATTTT. Translation: CASSANPTRTDTQYF. The rearrangement joins TRBV25-1 to TRBJ2-3; no firm D call. V lost 4 bases and J lost 3, with 14 bases in between. The CDR3 totals 15 residues. Per the germline V gene, CDR1 is MGHDK and CDR2 is SYGVNS.

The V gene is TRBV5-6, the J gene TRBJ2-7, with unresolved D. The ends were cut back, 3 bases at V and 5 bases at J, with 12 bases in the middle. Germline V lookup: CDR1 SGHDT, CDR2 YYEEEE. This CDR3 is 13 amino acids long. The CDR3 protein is CASSSMARNEQYF. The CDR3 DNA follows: TGTGCCAGCAGCTCAATGGCGAGGAACGAGCAGTACTTC.

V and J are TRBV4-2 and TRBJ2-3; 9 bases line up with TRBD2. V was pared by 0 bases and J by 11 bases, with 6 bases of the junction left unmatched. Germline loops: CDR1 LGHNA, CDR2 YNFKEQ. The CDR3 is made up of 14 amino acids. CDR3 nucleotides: TGTGCCAGCAGCCAAGAGGCGGGGGGGCGCTTGCAGTATTTT. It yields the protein CASSQEAGGRLQYF.

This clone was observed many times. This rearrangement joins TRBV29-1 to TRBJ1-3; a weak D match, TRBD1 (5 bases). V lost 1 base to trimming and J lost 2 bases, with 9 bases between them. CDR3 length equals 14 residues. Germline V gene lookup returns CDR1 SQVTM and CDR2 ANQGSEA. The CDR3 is CSVEGTPAGNTIYF. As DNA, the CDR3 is TGCAGCGTTGAAGGGACACCGGCTGGAAACACCATATATTTT.

CDR3 DNA: TGTGCCAGCAGTTACTCCGGGACAGGTTATAACTATGGCTACACCTTC. It specifies CASSYSGTGYNYGYTF. The gene calls are TRBV6-5 and TRBJ1-2, with 8 bases fitting TRBD1. The CDR3 consists of 16 residues. Germline V lookup: CDR1 MNHEY, CDR2 SVGAGI. V lost 0 bases to trimming and J lost 1 base; unmatched junction nucleotides: 4.

The CDR3 here is CASSSGQGYEQYF. In DNA, the CDR3 is TGTGCCAGCAGTTCGGGACAGGGGTACGAGCAGTACTTC. The chain carries TRBV6-1 and TRBJ2-7; the match to TRBD1 covers 10 bases. The CDR3 contains 13 residues. Per germline, CDR1 MNHNS and CDR2 SASEGT. V gave up 5 bases and J gave up 4 bases; unmatched junction bases: 2.

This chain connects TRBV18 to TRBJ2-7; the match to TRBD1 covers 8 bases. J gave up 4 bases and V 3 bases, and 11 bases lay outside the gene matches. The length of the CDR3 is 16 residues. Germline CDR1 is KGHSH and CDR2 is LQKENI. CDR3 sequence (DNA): TGTGCCAGCTCACCTCCCGGACAGGGTGGTGGGTACGAGCAGTACTTC. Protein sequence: CASSPPGQGGGYEQYF.

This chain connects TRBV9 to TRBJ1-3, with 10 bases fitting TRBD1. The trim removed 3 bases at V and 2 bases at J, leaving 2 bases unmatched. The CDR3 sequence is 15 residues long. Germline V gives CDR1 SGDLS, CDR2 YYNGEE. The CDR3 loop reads CASSEGTGAGNTIYF. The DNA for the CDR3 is TGTGCCAGCAGCGAAGGGACAGGGGCTGGAAACACCATATATTTT.

The CDR3 DNA reads as TGTGCCAGTTTGACAGGGGTTAACACTGAAGCTTTCTTT. Translated: CASLTGVNTEAFF. The rearrangement joins TRBV6-6 to TRBJ1-1; 8 bases match TRBD1. Germline CDR1 is MNHNY and CDR2 is SVGAGI (reference sequence). CDR3 length equals 13 residues. The J segment lost 2 bases and the V segment lost 9 bases, leaving 5 bases of the junction unmatched.

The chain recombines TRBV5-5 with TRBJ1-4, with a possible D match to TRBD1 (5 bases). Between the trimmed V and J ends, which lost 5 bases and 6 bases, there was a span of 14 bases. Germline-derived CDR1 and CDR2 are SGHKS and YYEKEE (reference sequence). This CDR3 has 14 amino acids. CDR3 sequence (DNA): TGTGCCAGCAGTTTTGAAGGGGAGGATGAAAAACTGTTTTTT. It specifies CASSFEGEDEKLFF.

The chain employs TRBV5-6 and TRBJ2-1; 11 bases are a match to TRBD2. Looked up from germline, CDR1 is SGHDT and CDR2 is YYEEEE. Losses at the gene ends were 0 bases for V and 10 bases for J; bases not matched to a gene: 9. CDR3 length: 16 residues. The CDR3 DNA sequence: TGTGCCAGCAGCTTGGAACCGGGACTAGCGGACTGGGAGCAGTTCTTC. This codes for CASSLEPGLADWEQFF.

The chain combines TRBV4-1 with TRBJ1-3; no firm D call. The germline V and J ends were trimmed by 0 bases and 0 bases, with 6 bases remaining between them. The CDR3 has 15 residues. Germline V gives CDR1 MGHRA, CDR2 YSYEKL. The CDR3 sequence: CASSQDHSSGNTIYF. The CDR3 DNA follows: TGCGCCAGCAGCCAAGATCACAGCTCTGGAAACACCATATATTTT.

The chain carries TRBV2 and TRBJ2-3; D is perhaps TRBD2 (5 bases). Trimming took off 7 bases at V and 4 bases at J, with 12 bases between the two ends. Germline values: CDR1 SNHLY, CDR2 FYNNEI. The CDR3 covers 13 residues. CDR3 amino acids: CASIGLAADTQYF. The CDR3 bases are TGTGCCAGCATTGGACTGGCGGCAGATACGCAGTATTTT.

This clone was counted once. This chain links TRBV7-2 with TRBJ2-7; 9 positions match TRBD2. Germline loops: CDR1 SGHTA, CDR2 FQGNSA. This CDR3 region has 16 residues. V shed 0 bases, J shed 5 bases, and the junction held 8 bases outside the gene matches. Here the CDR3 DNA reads TGTGCCAGCAGCTTAGCCGCGGGCGGGGGGGGAAACGAGCAGTACTTC. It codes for CASSLAAGGGGNEQYF.

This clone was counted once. The CDR3 DNA reads as TGTGCCAGCAGTGGAACTAGCGGGGCCTACGAGCAGTACTTC. Translation gives CASSGTSGAYEQYF. V gene TRBV25-1 combines with J gene TRBJ2-7, with 10 bases identical to TRBD2. V dropped 4 bases and J dropped 2; count of bases not matched to a gene: 2. Germline lookup yields CDR1 MGHDK and CDR2 SYGVNS. This CDR3 region has 14 residues.

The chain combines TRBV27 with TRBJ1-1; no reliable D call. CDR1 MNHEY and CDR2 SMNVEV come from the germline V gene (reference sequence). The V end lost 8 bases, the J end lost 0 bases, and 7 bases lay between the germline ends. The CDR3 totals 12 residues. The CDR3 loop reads CASGSMNTEAFF. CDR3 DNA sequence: TGTGCCAGCGGTTCTATGAACACTGAAGCTTTCTTT.

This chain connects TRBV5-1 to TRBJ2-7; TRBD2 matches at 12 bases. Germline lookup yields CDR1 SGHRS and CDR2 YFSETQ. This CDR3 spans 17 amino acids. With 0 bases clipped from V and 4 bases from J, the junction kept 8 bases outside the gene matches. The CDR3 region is CASSLVLAGGPGYEQYF. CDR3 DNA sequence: TGCGCCAGCAGCTTGGTTCTAGCGGGGGGGCCGGGTTACGAGCAGTACTTC.

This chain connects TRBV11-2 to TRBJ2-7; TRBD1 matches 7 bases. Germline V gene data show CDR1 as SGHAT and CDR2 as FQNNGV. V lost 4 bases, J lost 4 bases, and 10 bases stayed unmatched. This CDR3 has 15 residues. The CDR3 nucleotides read TGTGCCAGCAGCTCCCGACAGGGAATAGTATACGAGCAGTACTTC. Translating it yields CASSSRQGIVYEQYF. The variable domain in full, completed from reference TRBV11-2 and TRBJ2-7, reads EAGVAQSPRYKIIEKRQSVAFWCNPISGHATLYWYQQILGQGPKLLIQFQNNGVVDDSQLPKDRFSAERLKGVDSTLKIQPAKLEDSAVYLCASSSRQGIVYEQYFGPGTRLTVT.

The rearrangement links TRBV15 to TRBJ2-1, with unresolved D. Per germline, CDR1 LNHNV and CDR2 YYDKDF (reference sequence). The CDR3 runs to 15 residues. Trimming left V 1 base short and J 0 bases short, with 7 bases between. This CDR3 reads CATSRGLNSYNEQFF. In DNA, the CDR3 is TGTGCCACCAGCAGAGGACTTAACTCCTACAATGAGCAGTTCTTC. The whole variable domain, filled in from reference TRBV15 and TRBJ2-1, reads DAMVIQNPRYQVTQFGKPVTLSCSQTLNHNVMYWYQQKSSQAPKLLFHYYDKDFNNEADTPDNFQSRRPNTSFCFLDIRSPGLGDTAMYLCATSRGLNSYNEQFFGPGTRLTVL.